This TCR beta chain is drawn from a study of somatic mutations in cytotoxic T cells in rheumatoid arthritis. At the level of the study: Sorting by flow gave nearly 100% purity for some V beta antibody-stained T-cell populations, including V beta1+ cells sequenced for TCRB.

Broader study findings: Measurement of CD8+ T-cell clonality revealed no significant difference between rheumatoid arthritis patients and age-matched healthy controls. Exceedance of 20% of CD8+ cells by the largest CD8+ clone occurred in about an eighth of the roughly 60 patients.

As concerns this clone: Its specificity is unknown.

The CDR3 has 15 residues. V was clipped by 10 bases and J by 1 base, with 16 bases between them. Germline V gene data show CDR1 as MDHEN and CDR2 as SYDVKM. Libraries were prepared by immunoSEQ multiplex PCR; TCRdb keeps only in-frame clonotypes and omits some of them. Seen here are a few thousand clones, roughly 90% observed once, and the top ten hold under 15%. Sample: CD8+ T cells sorted from blood. The receptor comes from a woman aged 18 to 35 with rheumatoid arthritis. The chain recombines TRBV28 with TRBJ2-2; possibly TRBD2 for D (5 bases). The CDR3 loop reads CATNDGLMNTGELFF. The DNA for the CDR3 is TGTGCCACCAACGACGGACTGATGAACACCGGGGAGCTGTTTTTT.